This T cell receptor beta chain was captured by sequencing in a study of blood T cell repertoires in COVID-19. Germline V CDR1 and CDR2: SGHRS, YFSETQ. The CDR3 sequence is 15 residues long. V was cut by 6 bases and J by 1 base, with 16 bases left in between. In the source study's methods: From reference gene primer amplification, estimates of nucleated cell counts were derived. Generated by immunoSEQ multiplex PCR, the TCRdb table keeps only in-frame clones and is missing some. V and J calls plus clone size are reproduced from that table; the DNA served to infer D and trimming. The data hold some 16,000 clones, with approximately 86% observed a single time.

This sequence was found in a human donor in a cohort sampled during active COVID-19. The chain combines TRBV5-1 with TRBJ1-1; no clear D. Sequencing input: peripheral blood. The CDR3 sequence: CASTALDGKNTEAFF. CDR3 coding DNA: TGCGCCAGCACCGCCCTAGACGGAAAGAACACTGAAGCTTTCTTT.